These T cell receptor beta chains were read from a single sample in a study of blood T cell repertoires in COVID-19. Some clones are missing from TCRdb's copy, which holds only in-frame ones; the method was immunoSEQ multiplex PCR. The table records about 100,000 clones, 70% to 80% of them present only once. Material: peripheral blood. All receptors derive from a woman in her 70s with acute or convalescent COVID-19. CDR3s include the opening cysteine and the closing phenylalanine or tryptophan. Not every row has a clone size; where given, it reads once, few, many or a size class.

cdr3_length	clone_size	v_call	j_call	cdr3_aa
15	.	TRBV5-1	TRBJ1-1	CASSWVTQGNTEAFF
14	.	TRBV10-3	TRBJ1-5	CAISTTGARQPQHF
13	few	TRBV7-2	TRBJ1-2	CASRLQANYGYTF
14	.	TRBV5-6	TRBJ1-4	CASSLRQNNEKLFF
17	.	TRBV4-1	TRBJ2-3	CASSQERVAGAPDTQYF
13	few	TRBV5-5	TRBJ1-1	CASSLGHSTEAFF
15	.	TRBV5-6	TRBJ1-5	CASSLVAGGDQPQHF
15	.	TRBV18	TRBJ2-3	CASSLLAGGTDTQYF
14	.	TRBV5-8	TRBJ1-4	CASSLPGGNEKLFF
16	.	TRBV9	TRBJ2-2	CASTPEAGGLGGELFF
13	.	TRBV30	TRBJ1-3	CAWSRGTGNTIYF
14	.	TRBV5-4	TRBJ2-7	CASSPGLGGYEQYF
15	.	TRBV25-1	TRBJ1-2	CASSGDRGERYGYTF
12	few	TRBV5-1	TRBJ1-1	CASSLGDTEAFF
16	.	TRBV12-5	TRBJ2-1	CASGLVRESSYNEQFF
13	.	TRBV30	TRBJ1-5	CALHQGGDQPQHF
14	.	TRBV5-1	TRBJ2-5	CASRLAGERETQYF
16	.	TRBV6-6	TRBJ1-1	CASSPDRSARLPEAFF
18	.	TRBV18	TRBJ2-3	CASSPSLAGGLRTDTQYF
14	.	TRBV6-2/TRBV6-3	TRBJ1-4	CASSYLQSNEKLFF
14	.	TRBV3-1/TRBV3-2	TRBJ2-3	CASSPRGGPDTQYF
16	.	TRBV2	TRBJ1-6	CASSEAVGEVNSPLHF
15	.	TRBV5-5	TRBJ1-2	CASSTQGAANYGYTF
15	.	TRBV7-7	TRBJ2-5	CASSRNRGLQETQYF
18	.	TRBV6-1	TRBJ1-4	CASSEFPGTGATNEKLFF
15	.	TRBV28	TRBJ2-1	CASSPTGQGSDEQFF
15	.	TRBV3-1/TRBV3-2	TRBJ1-1	CASSQEGRGAFGAFF
14	.	TRBV19	TRBJ1-3	CASNNQGAGNTIYF
15	.	TRBV7-2	TRBJ2-1	CASSLSPAGAVEQFF
14	.	TRBV6-5	TRBJ1-2	CASQPRTGWSGYTF
16	.	TRBV10-1	TRBJ2-1	CASSDGGGAGSSEQFF
13	.	TRBV5-1	TRBJ2-7	CASSYREDYEQYF
15	few	TRBV7-6	TRBJ1-1	CASSLAQGGGAEAFF